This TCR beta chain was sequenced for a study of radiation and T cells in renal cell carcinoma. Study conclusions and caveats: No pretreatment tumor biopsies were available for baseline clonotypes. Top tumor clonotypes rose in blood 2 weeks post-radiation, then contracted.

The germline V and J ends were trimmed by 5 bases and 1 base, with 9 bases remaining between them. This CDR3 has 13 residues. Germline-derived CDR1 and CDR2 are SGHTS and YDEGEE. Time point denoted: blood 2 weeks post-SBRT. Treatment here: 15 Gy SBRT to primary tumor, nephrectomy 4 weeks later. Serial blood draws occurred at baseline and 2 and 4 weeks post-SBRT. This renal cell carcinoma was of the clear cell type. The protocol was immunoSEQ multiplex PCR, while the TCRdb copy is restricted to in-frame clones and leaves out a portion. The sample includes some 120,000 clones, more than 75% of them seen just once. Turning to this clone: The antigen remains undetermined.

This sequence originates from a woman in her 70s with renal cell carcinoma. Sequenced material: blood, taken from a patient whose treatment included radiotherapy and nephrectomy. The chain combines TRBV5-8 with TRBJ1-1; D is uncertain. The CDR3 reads CASSTWGNTEAFF. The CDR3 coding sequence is TGTGCCAGCAGTACCTGGGGGAACACTGAAGCTTTCTTT.